This T cell receptor (beta chain) was recorded in a study of beta chain features in type 1 diabetes. The germline gives CDR1 MNHNS, CDR2 SASEGT. J gave up 6 bases and V 6 bases, and 12 bases lay outside the gene matches. The CDR3 has 15 residues. On this clone: Antigen: not known.

Findings and caveats of the study: In all four CD4+ subsets, TCRB CDR3 length was significantly, moderately reduced in type 1 diabetes.

The sequenced template was cDNA made from the entire isolated RNA. Repertoires were generated with immunoSEQ multiplex PCR, while TCRdb's copy carries only in-frame clones and drops some. This sample carries 640,000 or so clones, roughly an eighth of them seen once, and the ten largest clones take approximately 0.02%. V usage is TRBV6-1 and J usage is TRBJ2-7; the match to TRBD1 covers 9 bases. The receptor comes from a young man with type 1 diabetes. Sequencing was done on a sample of naive CD4+ T cells from blood. CDR3 residues: CASSRTGTGNVEQYF. The CDR3 DNA follows: TGTGCCAGCAGCCGTACCGGGACAGGGAACGTCGAGCAGTACTTC.